This T cell receptor (beta chain) originates from a study of T cell clonotyping in hematopoietic cell transplantation. Germline CDR1 and CDR2: SGHNT and YENEEA. The CDR3 is made up of 14 amino acids. Trimming cost V 4 bases and J 1 base, with 11 bases left between them. This table comes from immunoSEQ multiplex PCR, and its TCRdb copy is limited to in-frame clones, with some not included. The sample has more than 15,000 clones; around 90% are singletons. V and J are TRBV11-3 and TRBJ2-7; D gene uncertain. The receptor comes from a man in his forties in good health. Some clones in this sample may be carry-over from other donors' samples. Sequencing used peripheral blood mononuclear cells. The CDR3 loop reads CASSSRTVSYEQYF. The CDR3 region has the DNA TGTGCCAGCAGCTCCAGGACGGTATCCTACGAGCAGTACTTC.